This TCR beta chain appears in the sequencing data of a study of beta chain features in type 1 diabetes (dated by TCRdb to 2016 to 2018). Background on the whole study: No differences in mean age, gender distribution, total cell number or subset yield were found between patients and healthy donors. The study compared TCRB repertoires of sorted circulating CD4+ T cell subsets between recently diagnosed type 1 diabetes patients and matched healthy donors. A total of some 110 million sorted cells were examined across all samples, and the number of cells per subset was strongly correlated with RNA yield. Regulatory and stem cell-like memory subsets were obtained from only 8 patients and about 8 healthy donors, while naive and central memory subsets were obtained from all 30 or so donors. Broader findings and caveats from the paper: Because cDNA was sequenced instead of genomic DNA, highly expressing activated cells could be over-represented, though the groups showed no difference in activation or CD3 levels. In all four CD4+ subsets, TCRB CDR3 length was moderately but significantly shorter in type 1 diabetes patients. Patients with type 1 diabetes made fewer insertions and deleted more nucleotides at VDJ recombination sites, implying thymic rearrangement abnormalities. PCR may preferentially amplify shorter templates, but because patient and control samples were amplified and corrected together, any resulting skew would affect both groups equally. Only small numbers of individuals were included in the HLA sub-analyses, which left unresolved whether HLA type had any influence on TCRB rearrangement. Naive, central memory and regulatory TCRB repertoires appeared to be more similar among patients than among healthy donors.

Comment on this clone: Its antigen specificity is not known. Base-call qualities are not available, and no considerably larger clone is one nucleotide away.

Compared with germline, V lacks 4 bases and J lacks 1 base; bases without a gene match: 0. CDR3 length: 13 amino acids, cysteine to phenylalanine. Of the read, only the CDR3 DNA is kept; its 39 bases are in frame from base 1. Sequences SQVTM (CDR1) and ANQGSEA (CDR2) are obtained from the germline V gene. All of the isolated RNA was reverse transcribed with the High Capacity cDNA Reverse Transcription Kit, so expressed TCRB transcripts were sequenced. Naive, central memory and regulatory T cell samples underwent deep immunoSEQ sequencing, averaging around 3.9 million total reads per sample. Sorted cells were lysed in RLT buffer and RNA was extracted with DNase-treated RNeasy Micro or Mini kits, depending on cell number. To prevent cross-contamination, each cell subset was processed individually, whereas patient and healthy donor samples were processed jointly. The immunoSEQ multiplex PCR was used to amplify TCRB sequences from cDNA, generating 87-bp fragments that spanned the CDR3 region. Amplicons were sequenced on the Illumina HiSeq platform. Per the authors' processing: PCR bias was computationally corrected using synthetic template baselines, reads within Hamming distance 2 were collapsed, and singletons that could not be merged were discarded. Reads were aligned against IMGT so that V, D and J genes, CDR3 length and insertions or deletions at six rearrangement sites could be assigned. Within each subset, clonotype counts were normalized to sorted cell number, after which true diversity and Gini coefficients were computed with the tcR R package. The overlap coefficient, calculated on TCRB nucleotide sequences, was used to quantify repertoire sharing. As a proxy for the pre-selection repertoire, out-of-frame TCRB sequences from naive cells were analyzed. As stored in TCRdb, this immuneACCESS dataset retains in-frame rearrangements with V and J assigned. A fraction of the clones does not appear; measured against another copy, unresolved V genes explain less than half of the discrepancy, and the remainder lacks a known reason. V, J and clone size reflect that table, while D and trimming were determined from the DNA. Here the sample has 900,000 or so clones; around a sixth occur a single time. In total, the top ten clones hold 0.02% to 0.03% of the sample.

A single peripheral blood draw of approximately 120 mL on average was collected from each donor into heparinised tubes. A BD FACSAria II was used to sort naive, central memory, regulatory and stem cell-like memory CD4+ T cells with a panel that included CD45RO, CCR7, CD25, CD127, CD95 and CD27. Every sorted population had a purity above 95%. Right away, PBMCs were isolated by Lymphoprep density gradient centrifugation and were stained directly, with no culture step. Samples were stained and sorted in pairs, with one healthy donor and one patient per experiment, so that batch effects were minimized.

The specimen was naive CD4+ T cells from blood. Explained via the paper, the cell subset or site label denotes: true naive CD4+ T cells. The chain joins TRBV29-1 to TRBJ1-1; TRBD1 agrees with 10 junctional bases. The receptor was isolated from a woman between 18 and 30 years old in good health. For the CDR3, the sequence is CSVGTGGNTEAFF. The DNA sequence is TGCAGCGTTGGGACAGGGGGGAACACTGAAGCTTTCTTT.